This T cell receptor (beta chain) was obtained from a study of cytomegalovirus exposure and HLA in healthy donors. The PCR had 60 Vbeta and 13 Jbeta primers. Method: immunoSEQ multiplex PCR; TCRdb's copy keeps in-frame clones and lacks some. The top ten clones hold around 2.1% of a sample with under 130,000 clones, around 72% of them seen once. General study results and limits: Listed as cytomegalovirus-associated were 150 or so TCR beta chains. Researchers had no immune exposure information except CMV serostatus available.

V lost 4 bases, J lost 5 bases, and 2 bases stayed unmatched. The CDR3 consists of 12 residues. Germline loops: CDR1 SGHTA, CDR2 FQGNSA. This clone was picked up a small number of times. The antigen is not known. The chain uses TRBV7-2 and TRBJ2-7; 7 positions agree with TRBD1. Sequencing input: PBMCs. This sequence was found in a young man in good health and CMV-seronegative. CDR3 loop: CASSSQGNEQYF. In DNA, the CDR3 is TGTGCCAGCAGCTCACAGGGGAACGAGCAGTACTTC.